The T cell receptor beta chain under discussion was sequenced for a study of shared clonotypes between healthy human individuals. Study-wide findings and caveats: Few donors restricted represented genetic and exposure-history diversity.

Profiled with immunoSEQ multiplex PCR; TCRdb holds only in-frame clones, not every one. The profile shows over a million clones, more than 95% of them singletons. A note on this clone: The antigen is undetermined.

CDR3 length equals 14 residues. Germline V gene sequence: CDR1 SEHNR, CDR2 FQNEAQ (reference sequence). Between the trimmed V and J ends, which lost 1 base and 0 bases, there was a span of 7 bases. The chain is built from TRBV7-9 and TRBJ2-7; D is unresolved. Sequenced material: naive CD4+ T cells sorted from blood. Stated subset: CD45RA+ positively selected. The receptor was derived from a man aged 25 to 40 in good health. CDR3 amino acids: CASSLVAASYEQYF. CDR3 sequence (DNA): TGTGCCAGCAGCTTAGTTGCGGCCTCCTACGAGCAGTACTTC.